The present entry profiles one T cell receptor beta chain with its context. Antigen specificity is unknown. These data are taken from a study of radiotherapy plus CTLA-4 blockade in lung cancer. Study at large: Objective responses were recorded in 15% to 20% of patients, with disease control recorded in 25% to 35%.

Patients had chemo-refractory metastatic non-small-cell lung cancer and received focal radiation plus CTLA-4 blockade that used ipilimumab. The repertoire was sequenced with immunoSEQ multiplex PCR; TCRdb's copy has only in-frame clones and lacks some. The sample consists of 43,000 or so clones, 63% of them appearing once. Study-wide findings and caveats: Blood-borne expansion of tumor-derived TCR clones followed radiotherapy plus ipilimumab. The best prediction of response reportedly came from early blood T cell clone dynamics, with interferon-beta.

The V gene end was trimmed by 0 bases and the J gene end by 9 bases; junction bases not matched to a gene: 3. CDR1 is SGHRS and CDR2 is YFSETQ in the germline V gene. The length of the CDR3 is 13 residues. This chain uses TRBV5-1 with TRBJ2-4, with 7 bases that match TRBD1. The source was peripheral blood, collected from a patient treated with radiotherapy plus ipilimumab. The sequence was obtained from a human donor with non-small cell lung cancer who had a partial response to radiotherapy plus ipilimumab. The CDR3 DNA follows: TGCGCCAGCAGCTTGGACAGGGGCGGCATTCAGTACTTC. Its translation is CASSLDRGGIQYF.